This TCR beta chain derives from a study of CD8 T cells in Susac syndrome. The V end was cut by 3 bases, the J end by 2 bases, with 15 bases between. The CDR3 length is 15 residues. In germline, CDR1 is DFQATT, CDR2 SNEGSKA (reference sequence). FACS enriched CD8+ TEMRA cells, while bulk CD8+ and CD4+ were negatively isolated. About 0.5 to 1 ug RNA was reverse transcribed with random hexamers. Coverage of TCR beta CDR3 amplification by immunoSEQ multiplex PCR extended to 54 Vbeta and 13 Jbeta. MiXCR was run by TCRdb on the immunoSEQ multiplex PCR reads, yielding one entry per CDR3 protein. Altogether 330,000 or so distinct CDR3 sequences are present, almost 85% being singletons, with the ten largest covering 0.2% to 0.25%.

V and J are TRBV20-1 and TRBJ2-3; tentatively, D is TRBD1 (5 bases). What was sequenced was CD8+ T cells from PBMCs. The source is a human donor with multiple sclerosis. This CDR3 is CSARDKPRPTDTQYF. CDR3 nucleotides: TGCAGTGCTAGGGACAAGCCTAGGCCCACAGATACGCAGTATTTT.